This T cell receptor (beta chain) was documented in a study of blood T cells in healthy people across ages (dated by TCRdb to between 2014 and 2016). In the study overall: In model experiments, roughly one uniquely barcoded TCR beta cDNA molecule per two T cells was captured by template switching. Age-related changes in TCR beta repertoire diversity were measured in the study by deep sequencing normalized with unique cDNA molecular identifiers. Donors were grouped into four age groups: young (average roughly 17 years), middle-aged (about 40), aged (around 60) and long-lived (about 82). To avoid experimental bias, donors of different ages were distributed randomly across sequencing lanes. Two additional independent replicas of 1 million unique cDNA reads from the same blood draw were analyzed for two donors (one aged 18 to 30 and one aged 80 or older).

This clonotype has ten or more counts. Its cognate antigen has yet to be identified. Nothing much larger sits one base from this clone, and base qualities are not available. The study at large found these results: Estimates of total diversity from one million sequenced T cells were regarded as lower bounds and underestimates. Bulk unsorted PBMC profiling prevented conclusive comparison of naive and antigen-experienced compartments. Observed TCR beta diversity correlated strongly with the percentage of naive T cells measured by flow cytometry. The long-lived group showed more naive CD4+ T cells, fewer expanded clones and increased TCR diversity than the aged group, suggesting age selection. Observed TCR beta diversity per million T cells fell roughly linearly with age, and a significant reduction was already apparent by age around 39. Because the CMV infection status of the donors was unknown, age-related changes in expanded clonotypes may potentially have been confounded.

CDR1 and CDR2, looked up from the germline V gene, are SGHTA and FQGTGA. V and J are truncated by 5 bases and 0 bases respectively, leaving an intervening sequence of 9 bases. The CDR3 holds 14 amino acids from the cysteine to the phenylalanine. CDR3 DNA is the only sequence kept; it has 42 bases, read in frame from the first base. The donors were about 40 Caucasian individuals from Russia, aged 6 to 90 years, who were systemically healthy. Around 9.9 milliliters of peripheral blood were collected from each donor into EDTA-treated Vacutainer tubes. Ficoll-Paque density-gradient centrifugation was used to isolate PBMCs, with at least 7 million obtained per sample. Total RNA was extracted from PBMCs with Trizol reagent, with at least 6 micrograms obtained per sample. For every donor, flow cytometry on a PBMC aliquot measured the percentage of naive CD45RAhigh/CD27high T cells. Receptors were amplified or captured by 5' RACE. Sequencing used an Illumina HiSeq 2500. The second PCR ran for roughly 7 to 11 cycles and used a J-beta primer mix along with a sample-barcoded 5' primer. A template-switch 5' adaptor carrying 12 random nucleotides introduced a unique molecular identifier onto each TCR beta cDNA molecule. Each sample yielded at least 2.5 million CDR3-containing paired-end reads. First-strand cDNA synthesis was performed from all RNA using the Mint cDNA synthesis kit, with priming by a TRBC-specific oligonucleotide. After uracil-DNA glycosylase treatment, a first 18-cycle PCR used universal primers M1SS and BC2_uni_R on all cDNA. Under the source paper's analysis protocol: For normalization, 1 million high-quality reads, each with a distinct molecular identifier, were randomly selected from each sample. Reads sharing molecular identifiers were discarded rather than binned into consensus sequences. CDR3 identification, clonotype clustering and error correction used MiTCR with a Q25 quality threshold and the strictest error-elimination algorithm. A nonparametric unseen species model with Euler transformation was used to estimate lower-bound total TCR beta diversity. The public sequencing data were trimmed at Q25 with fastp and processed into clonotypes with MiXCR by TCRdb, which kept only in-frame beta chains. Rows matching on CDR3 protein sequence are summarized as one entry with the most common DNA and genes. The V and J calls follow TCRdb's processing rather than the paper's. A total of around 1.5 million distinct CDR3 sequences appear in this sample, about 35% of them only once. The top ten constitute 11% of the sample.

The sequencing sample was made of blood. This receptor was identified in a woman under 40 in good health. The rearranged chain carries TRBV7-3 and TRBJ2-3, with no reliable assignment of the D segment. CDR3 protein: CASSPQTSTDTQYF. The DNA is TGTGCCAGCAGCCCACAGACTAGCACAGATACGCAGTATTTT.